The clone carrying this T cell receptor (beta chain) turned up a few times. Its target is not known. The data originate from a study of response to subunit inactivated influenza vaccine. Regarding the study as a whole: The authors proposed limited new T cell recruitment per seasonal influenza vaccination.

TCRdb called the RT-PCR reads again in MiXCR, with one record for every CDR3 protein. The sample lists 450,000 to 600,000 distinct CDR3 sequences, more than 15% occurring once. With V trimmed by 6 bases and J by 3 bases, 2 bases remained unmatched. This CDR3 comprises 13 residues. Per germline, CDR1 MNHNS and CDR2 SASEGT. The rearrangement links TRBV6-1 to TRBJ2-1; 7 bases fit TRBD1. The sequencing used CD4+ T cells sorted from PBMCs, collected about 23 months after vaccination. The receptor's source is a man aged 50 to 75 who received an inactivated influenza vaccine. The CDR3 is CASRGTDYNEQFF. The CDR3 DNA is TGTGCCAGCAGAGGGACAGACTACAATGAGCAGTTCTTC.